This is a list of T cell receptor beta chains from one sample in a study of Ad26.COV2.S vaccination and SARS-CoV-2 variants. Sequencing was performed with immunoSEQ multiplex PCR; in TCRdb, only in-frame clones are kept and a portion is missing. The sample records roughly 250,000 clones, approximately 90% being singletons. Sequencing used peripheral blood, obtained in a trial of Ad26.COV2.S vaccine versus placebo. These receptors were taken from a person aged 18-65 years who received the Ad26.COV2.S COVID-19 vaccine or a placebo. Both conserved end residues are part of each CDR3. D genes are given only for firm matches. The size field is filled for only some rows; it gives once, few, many or a size class.

TGTGCCAGTAGTATGGGGACAGGGGCAAACAATGAGCAGTTCTTC CASSMGTGANNEQFF TRBJ2-1 NA TRBD1 TRBV19
TGTGCCAGCAGTTCCCAGAACACAGATACGCAGTATTTT CASSSQNTDTQYF TRBJ2-3 NA NA TRBV2
TGTGCCAGCTCTGACCGGGGCAATGAGCAGTTCTTC CASSDRGNEQFF TRBJ2-1 NA NA TRBV18
TGTGCCACCAGCAGAGATTTGGACAGGAATTATGGCTACACCTTC CATSRDLDRNYGYTF TRBJ1-2 NA TRBD1 TRBV15
TGTGCCAGCAGCTTAGATTTAGGTAGCGGGGGGGCAAAAAACATTCAGTACTTC CASSLDLGSGGAKNIQYF TRBJ2-4 NA TRBD2 TRBV11-2
TGTGCCAGCTGGCAGGGGGGGGCTTCCTACGAGCAGTACTTC CASWQGGASYEQYF TRBJ2-7 NA NA TRBV18
TGCAGCGGTGTGGCTAATGAAAAACTGTTTTTT CSGVANEKLFF TRBJ1-4 NA NA TRBV29-1
TGTGCCAGCGCCTCAGCCGGGACACCCCATGAGCTGTTTTTT CASASAGTPHELFF TRBJ2-2 NA NA TRBV25-1
TGTGCCAGCAGTGAATGGGAACTAGCGGGGCTCACCGGGGAGCTGTTTTTT CASSEWELAGLTGELFF TRBJ2-2 NA TRBD2 TRBV25-1
TGTGCCAGCAGCTTCGGGACTTCAACAGATACGCAGTATTTT CASSFGTSTDTQYF TRBJ2-3 NA NA TRBV7-8
TGTGCCACCAGTGATGAGGGTCAGCCCCAGCATTTT CATSDEGQPQHF TRBJ1-5 NA NA TRBV24-1
TGTGCCAGCAGCTTTGCGTTCCTAGCGACTGAGCAGTTCTTC CASSFAFLATEQFF TRBJ2-1 NA NA TRBV12-1
TGTGCCAGCTCCCCCAGGGGGACATCCTACAATGAGCAGTTCTTC CASSPRGTSYNEQFF TRBJ2-1 NA TRBD1 TRBV18
TGTGCCTGGAGTCCCTGGACAGGGAAAACTGAGACCCAGTACTTC CAWSPWTGKTETQYF TRBJ2-5 once TRBD1 TRBV30
TGCGCCAGCGGAAATGAAAAACTGTTTTTT CASGNEKLFF TRBJ1-4 NA NA TRBV23-1
TGTGCCAGCAGCTTAATAACGGGAGGCGCCGGGGAGCTGTTTTTT CASSLITGGAGELFF TRBJ2-2 NA TRBD2 TRBV7-7
TGTGCCAGCCGCAGGTCCGGAACTAGCGGGGGCGGGGCCGGGGAGCTGTTTTTT CASRRSGTSGGGAGELFF TRBJ2-2 NA TRBD2 TRBV7-8
TGTGCCAGCAGCCGAAGCGGACAGGGTGAAGCTTTCTTT CASSRSGQGEAFF TRBJ1-1 NA TRBD1 TRBV9
TGTGCCAGCAGCGATACGACAGGGGGCGAGGGAAACACCATATATTTT CASSDTTGGEGNTIYF TRBJ1-3 NA TRBD1 TRBV9
TGTGCCAGCAGGAACGAGCAGTACTTC CASRNEQYF TRBJ2-7 NA NA TRBV27
TGTGCCAGCAGCCAAGAGAAACGGCAATCTAATGAAAAACTGTTTTTT CASSQEKRQSNEKLFF TRBJ1-4 NA NA TRBV3-1/TRBV3-2
TGTGCCAGCAGCGAACCGGGACAGGGGACTCTCGAGCAGTACTTC CASSEPGQGTLEQYF TRBJ2-7 NA TRBD1 TRBV7-9
TGTGCCAGCAGCCTGACAGGCGATGAGCAGTTCTTC CASSLTGDEQFF TRBJ2-1 NA NA TRBV5-4
TGTGCCACCGGTCGTCCGGGACGAGGAAATGAGCAGTTCTTC CATGRPGRGNEQFF TRBJ2-1 NA NA TRBV24-1
TGTGCCAGCAGCAACCGGGGTGTGGAGGGCTACACCTTC CASSNRGVEGYTF TRBJ1-2 NA NA TRBV7-2
TGTGCCACCAGTGATTATAGGGGGGCTTTTGAGACCCAGTACTTC CATSDYRGAFETQYF TRBJ2-5 NA NA TRBV24-1
TGTGCCTGGAGTGGACAGGGTTTAAACACTGAAGCTTTCTTT CAWSGQGLNTEAFF TRBJ1-1 NA TRBD1 TRBV30
TGTGCCAGCAGTCAATATTCCTACGAGCAGTACTTC CASSQYSYEQYF TRBJ2-7 NA NA TRBV6-2/TRBV6-3
TGTGCCAGCACGACAGGAAACTATGGCTACACCTTC CASTTGNYGYTF TRBJ1-2 NA NA TRBV19
TGTGCCAGCAGTCTAGCGGGGGGGCATAATGAGCAGTTCTTC CASSLAGGHNEQFF TRBJ2-1 NA TRBD2 TRBV7-6
TGTGCCAGCAGTTACTCCGAAGCCTACGAGCAGTACTTC CASSYSEAYEQYF TRBJ2-7 few NA TRBV6-2/TRBV6-3
TGCGCCAGCAGCCAAATGAGGACTAGCGGGGTTTTTAACACAGATACGCAGTATTTT CASSQMRTSGVFNTDTQYF TRBJ2-3 once TRBD2 TRBV4-3